These 26 T cell receptor beta chains originate from one sample sequenced in a study of molecular identifiers for immune sequencing clone quantification. TCRdb re-derived calls from the PCR reads in MiXCR, one entry per CDR3 protein. The sample lists approximately 550,000 distinct CDR3 sequences, about 26% occurring once. The sequenced sample consisted of naive CD8+ T cells from blood, with Jurkat cell RNA spiked in. Sample subset: FACS-sorted CD8+CD4-CCR7+CD45RA+ naive T cells. The source of these receptors is a human donor in good health. Some libraries in this study had Jurkat cell RNA spiked in.

The table lists this clonotype with a few counts. This sequence joins TRBV30 and TRBJ2-7; unclear D gene. Germline V gene sequence: CDR1 GTSNPN, CDR2 SVGIG (reference sequence). This CDR3 is 15 amino acids long. V was cut by 1 base and J by 2 bases, with 15 bases left in between. The chain's CDR3 is CAWSAVALGTYEQYF. CDR3 DNA: TGTGCCTGGAGTGCCGTGGCATTGGGGACCTACGAGCAGTACTTC.

This clonotype showed up just once. This rearrangement joins TRBV28 to TRBJ1-1, with TRBD1 matching over 7 bases. Trimming removed 2 bases from V and 3 bases from J; junction bases left unmatched: 6. Germline V gene data show CDR1 as MDHEN and CDR2 as SYDVKM. The CDR3 covers 15 residues. The CDR3 DNA follows: TGTGCCAGCAGTTTACTTACAGGGGCGGACACTGAAGCTTTCTTT. Translated, it gives CASSLLTGADTEAFF.

With regard to this clonotype: A read error may explain this, as a much larger clone is one base away. The rearrangement joins TRBV2 to TRBJ2-3; D might be TRBD2 (5 bases). This CDR3 comprises 16 residues. The germline V gene has CDR1 SNHLY and CDR2 FYNNEI. This CDR3 reads CAGSENLAPGTDTQYF. For the CDR3, the DNA is TGTGCCGGCAGTGAGAACCTAGCTCCCGGCACAGATACGCAGTATTTT. Full variable domain (outside the CDR3, taken from reference TRBV2 and TRBJ2-3): EPEVTQTPSHQVTQMGQEVILRCVPISNHLYFYWYRQILGQKVEFLVSFYNNEISEKSEIFDDQFSVERPDGSNFTLKIRSTKLEDSAMYFCAGSENLAPGTDTQYFGPGTRLTVL.

The CDR3 protein is CASSFLAGETYNEQFF. DNA of the CDR3: TGTGCCAGCAGCTTCTTAGCGGGGGAAACCTACAATGAGCAGTTCTTC. The J gene is TRBJ2-1, the V gene TRBV7-9; TRBD2 aligns across 9 bases. The length of the CDR3 is 16 residues. CDR1 SEHNR and CDR2 FQNEAQ come from the germline V gene (reference sequence). V was clipped by 3 bases and J by 2 bases; unmatched bases: 5.

A remark on this clonotype: This CDR3 is missing its conserved last phenylalanine or tryptophan, likely due to a read error. The chain couples TRBV5-5 to TRBJ2-2; possible D gene TRBD2, 6 bases. V was clipped by 4 bases and J by 6 bases, with 19 bases between them. Germline V lookup: CDR1 SGHKS, CDR2 YYEKEE (reference sequence). There are 16 residues in the CDR3. CDR3 coding DNA: TGTGCCAGCAGCATTGCGGGACGGCTAGGACCCGGGGAGCTGTTTTTA. Translated: CASSIAGRLGPGELFL.

The chain couples TRBV7-9 to TRBJ2-1; 10 positions agree with TRBD2. After removal of 8 bases from V and 8 bases from J, the junction contained 12 bases not matched to a gene. The CDR3 runs to 15 residues. CDR1 is SEHNR and CDR2 is FQNEAQ in the germline V gene (reference sequence). DNA of the CDR3: TGTGCCAGCCGCTCAAGCGGGGGGGCCAGAGATGAGCAGTTCTTC. It translates to CASRSSGGARDEQFF.

This clonotype occurred many times. J is TRBJ2-3 and V is TRBV28, with 8 nucleotides matching TRBD1. The V and J ends lost 4 bases and 3 bases, in that order; junction bases with no gene match: 9. This CDR3 region has 16 residues. In germline, CDR1 is MDHEN, CDR2 SYDVKM. As DNA, the CDR3 is TGTGCCAGCAGTTCTGCCCTGGACAGGGTGACAGATACGCAGTATTTT. This sequence encodes CASSSALDRVTDTQYF.

The rearrangement uses TRBV6-1 and TRBJ2-7, with D possibly matching TRBD2 (6 bases). The CDR3 covers 11 residues. Germline assignment: CDR1 MNHNS and CDR2 SASEGT. Trimming shortened V by 11 bases and J by 9 bases, and 17 bases separated the two germline ends. CDR3 region: CAGITGVGQYF. CDR3 bases: TGTGCCGGGATTACGGGGGTCGGGCAGTACTTC.

J is TRBJ2-7 and V is TRBV5-6; TRBD1 or TRBD2 may be the D gene (5 bases each). V was cut by 3 bases and J by 4 bases, with 14 bases left in between. The CDR3 sequence is 14 residues long. Per germline, CDR1 SGHDT and CDR2 YYEEEE. The CDR3 here is CASSSSGPAYEQYF. CDR3 coding DNA: TGTGCCAGCAGCTCCTCGGGACCAGCATACGAGCAGTACTTC.

There are a few counts of this clonotype. This chain uses TRBV2 with TRBJ2-1; D call uncertain. The V gene lost 0 bases and the J gene lost 5 bases, with 17 bases spanning the gap. Germline CDR1 is SNHLY and CDR2 is FYNNEI. The CDR3 consists of 17 residues. This chain's CDR3 is CASSEALWAVTDNEQFF. As DNA, the CDR3 is TGTGCCAGCAGTGAAGCTCTATGGGCTGTAACCGACAATGAGCAGTTCTTC.

V gene TRBV30 combines with J gene TRBJ1-2; the D is unclear. The CDR3 is 13 amino acids. Deletions cut 0 bases from V and 5 bases from J, with 10 bases between. Germline loops: CDR1 GTSNPN, CDR2 SVGIG (reference sequence). The CDR3 loop reads CAWSVGSGYGYTF. In nucleotides, the CDR3 is TGTGCCTGGAGTGTTGGTTCCGGGTATGGCTACACCTTC.

The sample holds a few counts of this clonotype. The V gene is TRBV30, the J gene TRBJ2-5, with D uncertain. Trimming shortened V by 2 bases and J by 3 bases, and 4 bases separated the two germline ends. The CDR3 consists of 11 residues. Germline CDR1 GTSNPN, CDR2 SVGIG (reference sequence). The CDR3 loop is CAWSLEETQYF. For the CDR3, the DNA is TGTGCCTGGAGTTTGGAAGAGACCCAGTACTTC.

V and J are TRBV27 and TRBJ1-1, with 8 bases lining up with TRBD1. The CDR3 is 17 amino acids. Per germline, CDR1 MNHEY and CDR2 SMNVEV (reference sequence). Trimming cost V 3 bases and J 1 base; bases outside gene matches: 10. The CDR3 nucleotides are TGTGCCAGCAGTTTTGGGCCTGGGGGACAGGAGAACACTGAAGCTTTCTTT. Residues: CASSFGPGGQENTEAFF.

This clonotype was detected a few times. The chain combines TRBV19 with TRBJ1-1; no clear D gene. CDR1 and CDR2 (germline): LNHDA, SQIVND (reference sequence). This CDR3 contains 13 residues. Trimming shortened V by 6 bases and J by 5 bases, and 13 bases separated the two germline ends. CDR3 nucleotides: TGTGCCAGTAGGTTGGGCCGCGGGACTGAAGCTTTCTTT. Translated: CASRLGRGTEAFF. The complete variable domain, with remaining parts taken from reference TRBV19 and TRBJ1-1, reads DGGITQSPKYLFRKEGQNVTLSCEQNLNHDAMYWYRQDPGQGLRLIYYSQIVNDFQKGDIAEGYSVSREKKESFPLTVTSAQKNPTAFYLCASRLGRGTEAFFGQGTRLTVV.

J is TRBJ2-3 and V is TRBV19; D is undetermined. From germline, CDR1 is LNHDA and CDR2 SQIVND (reference sequence). This CDR3 contains 14 residues. V was cut by 3 bases and J by 6 bases, with 13 bases left in between. In DNA form, the CDR3 reads TGTGCCAGTAGTATTGGCGGTACTATGGATACGCAGTATTTT. It translates to CASSIGGTMDTQYF.

The chain is built from TRBV4-3 and TRBJ2-5; D may be TRBD1 (5 bases). This CDR3 comprises 15 residues. The ends were cut back, 0 bases at V and 2 bases at J, with 10 bases in the middle. Germline assignment: CDR1 LGHNA and CDR2 YSLEER. CDR3 in amino acids: CASSQDVTDQETQYF. The CDR3 DNA is TGCGCCAGCAGCCAAGACGTGACAGATCAAGAGACCCAGTACTTC.

This chain uses TRBV19 with TRBJ2-4; D gene unclear. The CDR3 length is 13 residues. V lost 7 bases and J lost 9, with 16 bases in between. Germline values: CDR1 LNHDA, CDR2 SQIVND (reference sequence). CDR3 sequence reads: CASNGGPKGIQYF. CDR3 DNA: TGTGCCAGTAATGGTGGGCCCAAAGGCATTCAGTACTTC.

There are many counts of this clonotype. Written as DNA, the CDR3 is TGCAGTGCTAGACGCTGGGAGAAAAACATTCAGTACTTC. It encodes CSARRWEKNIQYF. J is TRBJ2-4 and V is TRBV20-1, with D perhaps matching TRBD2 (5 bases). Between the trimmed V and J ends, which lost 2 bases and 4 bases, there was a span of 9 bases. In germline, CDR1 is DFQATT, CDR2 SNEGSKA (reference sequence). The CDR3 consists of 13 residues.

In this sample, this clonotype turned up a few times. The gene calls are TRBV28 and TRBJ1-1, with unresolved D. CDR1 and CDR2 (germline): MDHEN, SYDVKM. This CDR3 contains 14 residues. With 6 bases removed from V and 0 bases from J, the gap between germline ends came to 11 bases. The CDR3 sequence is CASSHRIMNTEAFF. The CDR3 DNA sequence: TGTGCCAGCAGCCACAGAATAATGAACACTGAAGCTTTCTTT. Together with reference TRBV28 and TRBJ1-1, the CDR3 gives the full variable domain: DVKVTQSSRYLVKRTGEKVFLECVQDMDHENMFWYRQDPGLGLRLIYFSYDVKMKEKGDIPEGYSVSREKKERFSLILESASTNQTSMYLCASSHRIMNTEAFFGQGTRLTVV.

This clonotype was detected ten times or more. The chain links TRBV28 to TRBJ2-3, with no clear D. V lost 1 base and J lost 3, with 11 bases in between. Germline V gene lookup returns CDR1 MDHEN and CDR2 SYDVKM. This CDR3 has 15 residues. Here the CDR3 reads CASSLSLSSTDTQYF. CDR3 DNA: TGTGCCAGCAGTTTATCACTATCCTCTACAGATACGCAGTATTTT.

The chain employs TRBV27 and TRBJ2-5; D is ambiguous. This CDR3 spans 13 amino acids. V dropped 1 base and J dropped 5 bases, with 8 bases sitting between them. The V gene's germline CDR1 is MNHEY and CDR2 SMNVEV (reference sequence). The CDR3 reads CASSLLSMETQYF. CDR3 DNA sequence: TGTGCCAGCAGTTTATTATCTATGGAGACCCAGTACTTC.

This clonotype appeared a few times. This sequence joins TRBV28 and TRBJ2-3; D gene ambiguous. Germline lookup yields CDR1 MDHEN and CDR2 SYDVKM. Trimming stripped 2 bases from V and 2 bases from J, with 14 bases between. The CDR3 sequence is 16 residues long. The CDR3 nucleotides are TGTGCCAGCAGTTTAGTAGGTACCCATCACACAGATACGCAGTATTTT. It translates to CASSLVGTHHTDTQYF. The entire variable domain, with the rest obtained from reference TRBV28 and TRBJ2-3, is as follows: DVKVTQSSRYLVKRTGEKVFLECVQDMDHENMFWYRQDPGLGLRLIYFSYDVKMKEKGDIPEGYSVSREKKERFSLILESASTNQTSMYLCASSLVGTHHTDTQYFGPGTRLTVL.

This clonotype was observed a few times. The chain carries TRBV7-9 and TRBJ2-2; TRBD1 might be the D (6 bases). CDR3 size: 16 residues. Between the trimmed V and J ends, which lost 5 bases and 9 bases, there was a span of 22 bases. Germline V gene data show CDR1 as SEHNR and CDR2 as FQNEAQ (reference sequence). CDR3 region: CASSQTTGLQNWELFF. The CDR3 DNA reads as TGTGCCAGCAGCCAAACGACAGGCCTCCAAAACTGGGAGCTGTTTTTT.

This clonotype was counted between two and nine times. J is TRBJ2-7 and V is TRBV12-3 or TRBV12-4, with D maybe TRBD1 (5 bases). This CDR3 comprises 14 residues. V was clipped by 4 bases and J by 6 bases, with 16 bases between them. The CDR3 reads CASSSGQGAREQYF. CDR3 DNA sequence: TGTGCCAGCAGTTCTGGACAAGGGGCTCGCGAGCAGTACTTC.

This clonotype came up many times. The chain's CDR3 is CASSLGVLYGYTF. As DNA, the CDR3 is TGTGCCAGCAGCTTGGGGGTCCTCTATGGCTACACCTTC. The genes are TRBV5-4 and TRBJ1-2; D unresolved. CDR1 and CDR2 from the germline V gene are SGHNT and YYREEE (reference sequence). This CDR3 region has 13 residues. The V and J ends lost 0 bases and 4 bases respectively, with 7 bases between them. Filled out from reference TRBV5-4 and TRBJ1-2, the complete variable domain reads ETGVTQSPTHLIKTRGQQVTLRCSSQSGHNTVSWYQQALGQGPQFIFQYYREEENGRGNFPPRFSGLQFPNYSSELNVNALELDDSALYLCASSLGVLYGYTFGSGTRLTVV.

This clonotype was seen a few times. This chain uses TRBV19 with TRBJ2-1, with 8 bases fitting TRBD1. The CDR3 length is 15 residues. Looked up from germline, CDR1 is LNHDA and CDR2 is SQIVND (reference sequence). Trimming at V came to 6 bases and at J to 8 bases, leaving 12 bases not matched to a gene. The CDR3 DNA is TGTGCCAGTAGCCAAGGACAGGGAGTTGTATATGAGCAGTTCTTC. Translating gives CASSQGQGVVYEQFF.